This TCR beta chain is from a study of esophageal squamous cell carcinoma under preoperative chemotherapy. Stated time point: after preoperative PTX-NDP chemotherapy. TCRdb reprocessed the PCR reads with MiXCR, giving one entry per CDR3 protein. The repertoire holds fewer than 20,000 distinct CDR3 sequences, with roughly 46% as singletons. Collection took place from a patient given preoperative chemotherapy. This TCR came from a human donor with esophageal squamous cell carcinoma. The donor label of this sample is uncertain.

CDR3 in amino acids: CASSLAGGLGENIQYF. CDR3 in DNA: TGTGCCAGCAGCTTAGCGGGGGGGCTGGGGGAAAACATTCAGTACTTC. This chain connects TRBV7-2 to TRBJ2-4; the D gene is possibly TRBD2 (7 bases). Trimming took off 0 bases at V and 5 bases at J, with 14 bases between the two ends. Germline V gene data show CDR1 as SGHTA and CDR2 as FQGNSA. CDR3 length: 16 residues.